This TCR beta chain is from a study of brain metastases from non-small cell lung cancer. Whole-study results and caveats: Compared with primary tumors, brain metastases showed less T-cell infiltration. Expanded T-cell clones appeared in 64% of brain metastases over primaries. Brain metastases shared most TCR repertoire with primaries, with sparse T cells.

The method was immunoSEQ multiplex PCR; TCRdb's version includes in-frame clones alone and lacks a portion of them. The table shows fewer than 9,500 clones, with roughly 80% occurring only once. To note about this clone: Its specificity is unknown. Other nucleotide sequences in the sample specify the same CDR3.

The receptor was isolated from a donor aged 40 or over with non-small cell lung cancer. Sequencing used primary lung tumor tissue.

CDR3 in DNA: TGCAGCGTTGAGGAAGACAGGGGGCTAAGCTACGAGCAGTACTTC. It translates to CSVEEDRGLSYEQYF. The V gene is TRBV29-1, the J gene TRBJ2-7, with 10 bases identical to TRBD1. V was pared by 3 bases and J by 3 bases, with 8 bases of the junction left unmatched. The CDR3 spans 15 residues. Per germline, CDR1 SQVTM and CDR2 ANQGSEA.